Below, 30 T cell receptor beta chains from the same sample are listed, as sequenced in a study of patients and donors after allogeneic stem cell transplantation. MiXCR, run by TCRdb on the RT-PCR reads, gives a single entry per CDR3 protein. In the table there are about 210,000 distinct CDR3 sequences, around 40% of which are singletons. The sample taken for sequencing was blood, either unsorted or a sorted T cell fraction (not recorded which). These receptors all come from a human donor who was either an allogeneic HSCT recipient or a stem cell or donor lymphocyte infusion donor (not recorded which). It is not recorded whose cells these are; they may come from a transplant donor.

The CDR3 nucleotides read TGTGCCAGCAGGGGGACAAATAATGAGCAGTTCTTC. Translation gives CASRGTNNEQFF. The chain employs TRBV11-1 and TRBJ2-1; a weak D match, TRBD1 (6 bases). The CDR3 has 12 amino acids. Trimming pared 6 bases from V and 7 bases from J, leaving 10 bases between. CDR1 and CDR2 (germline): SGHAT, FQDESV (reference sequence).

There are a few counts of this clonotype. The J gene is TRBJ2-5, the V gene TRBV3-1; no reliable D call. Trimming cost V 0 bases and J 1 base, with 9 bases left between them. This CDR3 contains 15 residues. Per the germline V gene, CDR1 is LGHDT and CDR2 is YNNKEL (reference sequence). CDR3: CASSQEMPGQETQYF. In DNA form, the CDR3 reads TGTGCCAGCAGCCAAGAGATGCCGGGCCAAGAGACCCAGTACTTC.

The V call is TRBV2, the J call TRBJ1-6; D is perhaps TRBD1 (6 bases). Trimming shortened V by 3 bases and J by 4 bases, and 10 bases separated the two germline ends. The CDR3 is 15 amino acids. Germline loops: CDR1 SNHLY, CDR2 FYNNEI. CDR3: CASSDTGPYNSPLHF. Here the CDR3 DNA reads TGTGCCAGCAGTGACACAGGGCCTTATAATTCACCCCTCCACTTT.

This chain uses TRBV5-1 with TRBJ2-2, with a tentative D call TRBD1 (5 bases). The CDR3 sequence is 17 residues long. The V end lost 0 bases, the J end lost 0 bases, and 12 bases lay between the germline ends. Germline V gene lookup returns CDR1 SGHRS and CDR2 YFSETQ. The CDR3, as DNA: TGCGCCAGCAGCTTGGCCATTGTGGGGCCGAACACCGGGGAGCTGTTTTTT. This sequence encodes CASSLAIVGPNTGELFF.

J is TRBJ1-2 and V is TRBV7-9; D ambiguous. Germline CDR1 and CDR2: SEHNR and FQNEAQ (reference sequence). Trimming took off 5 bases at V and 8 bases at J, with 21 bases between the two ends. The CDR3 has 15 residues. The CDR3 DNA reads as TGTGCCAGCAGCGAATCCGGGGTCCGAGCCGGCGGCTACACCTTC. Protein product: CASSESGVRAGGYTF.

The V call is TRBV18, the J call TRBJ1-2, with D tentatively TRBD1 (5 bases). This CDR3 contains 15 residues. Germline values: CDR1 KGHSH, CDR2 LQKENI. The V and J ends lost 1 base and 2 bases respectively, with 11 bases between them. CDR3 amino acids: CASSPLGRPNYGYTF. The CDR3 DNA sequence: TGTGCCAGCTCACCACTGGGACGGCCCAACTATGGCTACACCTTC.

The CDR3: CASSFSRELYGYTF. The CDR3 DNA is TGTGCCAGCAGTTTCTCCCGGGAGCTCTATGGCTACACCTTC. The chain uses TRBV12-3 or TRBV12-4 and TRBJ1-2; D is ambiguous. The CDR3 is made up of 14 amino acids. V shed 3 bases and J shed 4 bases, with 12 bases lying between them.

This rearrangement joins TRBV20-1 to TRBJ1-5; TRBD1 aligns across 7 bases. The V and J ends lost 1 base and 4 bases, in that order; junction bases with no gene match: 4. Looked up from germline, CDR1 is DFQATT and CDR2 is SNEGSKA (reference sequence). The CDR3 runs 14 residues. As DNA, the CDR3 is TGCAGTGCTAGAGGCGACAGGGATAATCAGCCCCAGCATTTT. Translating gives CSARGDRDNQPQHF.

This chain links TRBV28 with TRBJ1-2; TRBD1 agrees at 12 bases. V dropped 3 bases and J dropped 7; count of bases not matched to a gene: 9. Per germline, CDR1 MDHEN and CDR2 SYDVKM. The CDR3 is made up of 16 amino acids. The CDR3: CASSFHGGQGAGGYTF. The CDR3 DNA is TGTGCCAGCAGTTTCCATGGGGGACAGGGGGCTGGTGGCTACACCTTC.

The chain links TRBV27 to TRBJ2-3, with TRBD2 identical over 13 bases. CDR1 MNHEY and CDR2 SMNVEV come from the germline V gene (reference sequence). With 1 base clipped from V and 2 bases from J, the junction kept 9 bases outside the gene matches. CDR3 size: 19 residues. CDR3 bases: TGTGCCAGCAGTTTATTTATCCCTGGACTAGCGGGGGCCACAGATACGCAGTATTTT. Translation gives CASSLFIPGLAGATDTQYF.

This clonotype is a singleton in its sample. This chain uses TRBV2 with TRBJ2-5; D is perhaps TRBD1 or TRBD2 (6 bases each). This CDR3 comprises 12 residues. Trimming took off 4 bases at V and 12 bases at J, with 15 bases between the two ends. Germline values: CDR1 SNHLY, CDR2 FYNNEI. The CDR3 coding sequence is TGTGCCAGCAGTGCAGGGGAGGTTCTGGAGTACTTC. Encoded protein: CASSAGEVLEYF.

The V call is TRBV5-1, the J call TRBJ2-2; D might be TRBD1 or TRBD2, each matching 5 bases. V was cut by 4 bases and J by 9 bases, with 16 bases left in between. CDR1 and CDR2 from the germline V gene are SGHRS and YFSETQ. The CDR3 runs 14 residues. CDR3 amino acids: CASSIDPGRRELFF. In DNA form, the CDR3 reads TGCGCCAGCAGCATTGACCCGGGACGTCGGGAGCTGTTTTTT.

This clonotype was observed a handful of times. The chain has TRBV6-6 and TRBJ1-5; 9 nucleotides line up with TRBD1. The germline V gene has CDR1 MNHNY and CDR2 SVGAGI (reference sequence). Losses at the gene ends were 2 bases for V and 2 bases for J; bases not matched to a gene: 7. There are 17 residues in the CDR3. CDR3 region: CASSYRIQGARNQPQHF. DNA for the CDR3: TGTGCCAGCAGTTACAGGATACAGGGGGCACGCAATCAGCCCCAGCATTTT.

This clonotype was observed a few times. The chain combines TRBV5-1 with TRBJ1-5; D may be TRBD1 (5 bases). This CDR3 is 14 amino acids long. From germline, CDR1 is SGHRS and CDR2 YFSETQ. Trimming stripped 4 bases from V and 6 bases from J, with 14 bases between. CDR3 protein: CASSTMGGGQPQHF. CDR3 DNA: TGCGCCAGCAGCACCATGGGGGGAGGTCAGCCCCAGCATTTT.

The V gene is TRBV12-3 or TRBV12-4, the J gene TRBJ1-4, with unresolved D. The CDR3 sequence is 14 residues long. V was clipped by 3 bases and J by 6 bases, with 11 bases between them. The CDR3 is CASSFAVMDEKLFF. Written as DNA, the CDR3 is TGTGCCAGCAGTTTCGCAGTCATGGATGAAAAACTGTTTTTT.

This clonotype was observed a few times. This chain uses TRBV27 with TRBJ1-4, with 7 bases lining up with TRBD1. This CDR3 has 15 residues. The junction had 5 bases not matched to a gene; V was cut back by 2 bases and J by 5 bases. Germline CDR1 MNHEY, CDR2 SMNVEV (reference sequence). For the CDR3, the DNA is TGTGCCAGCAGTTTAAAAACAGGGGCGAATGAAAAACTGTTTTTT. This translates into CASSLKTGANEKLFF.

As to this clonotype: The CDR3 does not close with the conserved phenylalanine or tryptophan, likely indicating a read error. The chain is built from TRBV10-3 and TRBJ1-5; the D gene is possibly TRBD1 (5 bases). The CDR3 runs to 17 residues. Germline-derived CDR1 and CDR2 are ENHRY and SYGVKD. Trimming removed 0 bases from V and 4 bases from J, with 16 bases in between. The CDR3 DNA sequence: TGTGCCATCAGTGAGTCGAAGACCTCAGGGAAAAATCAGCCCCAGCATTTG. Protein: CAISESKTSGKNQPQHL.

This clonotype appeared a few times. V is TRBV7-9 and J is TRBJ1-2, with a tentative D call TRBD1 (5 bases). This CDR3 has 15 amino acids. The V end was cut by 4 bases, the J end by 3 bases, with 15 bases between. Per germline, CDR1 SEHNR and CDR2 FQNEAQ (reference sequence). CDR3 loop: CASSSRDGQDYGYTF. The CDR3 DNA sequence: TGTGCCAGCAGCTCCCGGGACGGCCAAGACTATGGCTACACCTTC.

This clonotype turned up a few times. V is TRBV7-6 and J is TRBJ1-2; D gene ambiguous. This CDR3 has 14 amino acids. The V and J ends lost 6 bases and 2 bases respectively, with 13 bases between them. The germline CDR1 and CDR2 sequences are SGHVS and FNYEAQ. The CDR3 region is CASSGEVGNYGYTF. The CDR3 region has the DNA TGTGCCAGCAGTGGTGAGGTGGGGAACTATGGCTACACCTTC.

The V call is TRBV27, the J call TRBJ2-7, with 11 nucleotides matching TRBD1. The V gene's germline CDR1 is MNHEY and CDR2 SMNVEV (reference sequence). The CDR3 spans 15 residues. V was clipped by 5 bases and J by 3 bases; unmatched bases: 6. The CDR3 sequence is CASSISGQGVYEQYF. The CDR3 nucleotides are TGTGCCAGCAGTATCTCGGGACAGGGGGTCTACGAGCAGTACTTC.

The chain links TRBV5-1 to TRBJ2-7; possibly TRBD2 for D (5 bases). With 4 bases removed from V and 2 bases from J, the gap between germline ends came to 13 bases. This CDR3 has 14 residues. CDR1 is SGHRS, CDR2 YFSETQ, per germline. The CDR3 DNA follows: TGCGCCAGCAGCGCCCAAGCGGAGGCCTACGAGCAGTACTTC. It codes for CASSAQAEAYEQYF.

This clonotype was seen a handful of times. The V and J genes are TRBV5-1 and TRBJ2-3; D tentatively fits TRBD1 or TRBD2 (6 bases each). Germline CDR1 and CDR2: SGHRS and YFSETQ. The CDR3 length is 16 residues. Between the trimmed V and J ends, which lost 4 bases and 2 bases, there was a span of 17 bases. DNA of the CDR3: TGCGCCAGCAGCCCGGGGGCCGGGGCAATCACAGATACGCAGTATTTT. This encodes CASSPGAGAITDTQYF.

The chain employs TRBV9 and TRBJ1-5; 10 nucleotides match TRBD1. Per germline, CDR1 SGDLS and CDR2 YYNGEE. Unmatched junction bases numbered 6, after V lost 3 bases and J lost 6 bases. The CDR3 sequence is 15 residues long. The CDR3 spells CASSAGTGVGQPQHF. CDR3 DNA: TGTGCCAGCAGCGCCGGGACAGGGGTCGGTCAGCCCCAGCATTTT.

The V and J genes are TRBV18 and TRBJ1-1, with D perhaps TRBD1 (5 bases). Germline V lookup: CDR1 KGHSH, CDR2 LQKENI. The CDR3 runs to 13 residues. V lost 3 bases, J lost 6 bases, and 11 bases lay in between. The CDR3 protein is CASSPAQGSEAFF. The CDR3 DNA sequence: TGTGCCAGCTCACCGGCGCAGGGCTCTGAAGCTTTCTTT.

The rearrangement links TRBV29-1 to TRBJ2-1, with D perhaps TRBD1 (8 bases). The CDR3 is made up of 15 amino acids. Per germline, CDR1 SQVTM and CDR2 ANQGSEA. As DNA, the CDR3 is TGCAGTGGGGGGGTTCAGGGGGCCCCGTACAATGAGCAGTTCTTC. Translating gives CSGGVQGAPYNEQFF.

The rearrangement joins TRBV29-1 to TRBJ2-5, with D perhaps matching TRBD1 (5 bases). The germline V and J ends were trimmed by 4 bases and 0 bases, with 6 bases remaining between them. Germline V gene data show CDR1 as SQVTM and CDR2 as ANQGSEA. The CDR3 spans 12 residues. The CDR3 sequence is CSVARDQETQYF. As DNA, the CDR3 is TGCAGCGTTGCCAGGGACCAAGAGACCCAGTACTTC.

The chain carries TRBV7-8 and TRBJ1-2; the D gene is possibly TRBD1 (6 bases). Germline CDR1 is SGHVS and CDR2 is FQNEAQ. V lost 5 bases and J lost 3, with 10 bases in between. CDR3 length equals 13 residues. The CDR3 region is CASSHQGHYGYTF. CDR3 nucleotides: TGTGCCAGCAGCCACCAGGGGCACTATGGCTACACCTTC.

This clonotype has just one count. J is TRBJ2-7 and V is TRBV4-1, with D possibly called TRBD1 or TRBD2 (5 bases each). Germline V gene lookup returns CDR1 MGHRA and CDR2 YSYEKL. Trimming pared 3 bases from V and 2 bases from J, leaving 5 bases between. The CDR3 spans 12 residues. The CDR3 here is CASSQGAYEQYF. The CDR3 region has the DNA TGCGCCAGCAGCCAGGGGGCCTACGAGCAGTACTTC.

The chain is built from TRBV7-9 and TRBJ2-7; D is undetermined. The CDR3 is 16 amino acids. The V end was cut by 4 bases, the J end by 2 bases, with 18 bases between. CDR1 is SEHNR, CDR2 FQNEAQ, per germline (reference sequence). The CDR3 sequence is CASSSPASESPYEQYF. CDR3 nucleotide sequence: TGTGCCAGCAGCTCCCCCGCGTCAGAGTCCCCCTACGAGCAGTACTTC.

V gene TRBV28 combines with J gene TRBJ1-1, with D possibly TRBD1 on 6 matching bases. Looked up from germline, CDR1 is MDHEN and CDR2 is SYDVKM. This CDR3 spans 18 amino acids. V lost 1 base and J lost 1, with 19 bases in between. The CDR3 region has the DNA TGTGCCAGCAGTTTATATGGCCCCCCGCAGGGGACGAACACTGAAGCTTTCTTT. Residues: CASSLYGPPQGTNTEAFF.